A few counts support the clone carrying this TCR beta chain. The antigen is undetermined. Germline lookup yields CDR1 MNHEY and CDR2 SMNVEV (reference sequence). V gave up 3 bases and J gave up 8 bases, with 14 bases separating them. The CDR3 contains 14 residues. This specimen comes from a study of cytotoxic CD8 clonotypes in ibrutinib-treated CLL. The overall study: Response samples were taken after a median of approximately 13 months on treatment, range 6 to 36.

TCRdb's copy holds only in-frame clones and misses some; the assay was immunoSEQ multiplex PCR. This sample yields 65,000 to 95,000 clones, of which around 84% are seen a single time; more than 5% belongs to the top ten. General observations from the study: Clonality increased at ibrutinib response and stayed stable in sustained remission. At progression, however, it fell back toward baseline. Shared public clonotypes were rare, and on treatment they either got smaller or stayed the same.

This sequence originates from a human donor with chronic lymphocytic leukemia. Sequenced here: PBMCs, sampled before ibrutinib treatment. The chain links TRBV27 to TRBJ2-1, with D perhaps TRBD2 (5 bases). The CDR3 DNA reads TGTGCCAGCAGTTTTCAGCGGCCCCGTTATGAGCAGTTCTTC. Protein sequence: CASSFQRPRYEQFF.